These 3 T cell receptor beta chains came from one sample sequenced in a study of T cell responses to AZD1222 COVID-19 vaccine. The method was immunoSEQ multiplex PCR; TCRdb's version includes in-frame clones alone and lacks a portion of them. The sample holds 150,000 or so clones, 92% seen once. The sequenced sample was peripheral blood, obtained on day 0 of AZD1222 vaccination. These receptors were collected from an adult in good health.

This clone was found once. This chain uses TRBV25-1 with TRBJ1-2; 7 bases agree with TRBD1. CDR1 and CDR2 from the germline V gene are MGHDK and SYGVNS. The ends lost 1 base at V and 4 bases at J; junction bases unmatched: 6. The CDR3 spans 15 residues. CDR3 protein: CASSEWRDRAYGYTF. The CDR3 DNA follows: TGTGCCAGCAGTGAATGGCGGGACAGAGCCTATGGCTACACCTTC.

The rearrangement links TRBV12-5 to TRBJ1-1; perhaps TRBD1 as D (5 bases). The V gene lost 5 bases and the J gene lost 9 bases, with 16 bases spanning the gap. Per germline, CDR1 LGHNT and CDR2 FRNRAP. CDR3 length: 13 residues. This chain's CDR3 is CASGMGQQYQAFF. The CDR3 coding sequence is TGTGCTAGTGGTATGGGGCAACAGTACCAAGCTTTCTTT. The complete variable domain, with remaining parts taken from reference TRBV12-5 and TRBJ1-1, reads DARVTQTPRHKVTEMGQEVTMRCQPILGHNTVFWYRQTMMQGLELLAYFRNRAPLDDSGMPKDRFSAEMPDATLATLKIQPSEPRDSAVYFCASGMGQQYQAFFGQGTRLTVV.

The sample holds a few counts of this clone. The CDR3 nucleotides are TGTGCCAGCAGTTACTCCACCCTCACCTCCGAGCAGTACTTC. Translated, it gives CASSYSTLTSEQYF. J is TRBJ2-7 and V is TRBV6-5; D gene uncertain. Germline V CDR1 and CDR2: MNHEY, SVGAGI. This CDR3 spans 14 amino acids. V lost 0 bases and J 6 bases, leaving 12 bases between the germline ends.